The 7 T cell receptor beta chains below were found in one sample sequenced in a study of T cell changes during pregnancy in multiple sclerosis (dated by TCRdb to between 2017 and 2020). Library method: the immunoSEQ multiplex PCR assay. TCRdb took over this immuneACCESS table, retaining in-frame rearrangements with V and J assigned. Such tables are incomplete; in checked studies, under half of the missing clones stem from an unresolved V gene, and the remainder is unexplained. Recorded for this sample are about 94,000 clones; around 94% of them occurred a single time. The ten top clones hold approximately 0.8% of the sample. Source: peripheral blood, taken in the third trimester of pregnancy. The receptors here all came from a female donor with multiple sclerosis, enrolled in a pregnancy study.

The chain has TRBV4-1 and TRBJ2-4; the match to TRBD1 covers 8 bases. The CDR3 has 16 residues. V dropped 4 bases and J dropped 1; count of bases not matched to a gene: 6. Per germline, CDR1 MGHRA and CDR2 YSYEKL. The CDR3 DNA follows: TGCGCCAGCAGCCTCCCAGGGGGCAAGGCCAAAAACATTCAGTACTTC. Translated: CASSLPGGKAKNIQYF.

The CDR3 spells CASTPGYGLTGNEQFF. The CDR3 DNA sequence: TGTGCCAGCACTCCCGGGTATGGACTCACCGGCAATGAGCAGTTCTTC. The chain combines TRBV27 with TRBJ2-1; possibly TRBD2 for D (5 bases). CDR3 length equals 16 residues. Germline loops: CDR1 MNHEY, CDR2 SMNVEV (reference sequence). Trimming took 7 bases from V and 6 from J, leaving 22 bases between them.

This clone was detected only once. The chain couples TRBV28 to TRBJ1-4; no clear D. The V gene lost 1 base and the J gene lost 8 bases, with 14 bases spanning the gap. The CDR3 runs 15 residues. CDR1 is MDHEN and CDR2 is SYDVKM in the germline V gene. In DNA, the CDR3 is TGTGCCAGCAGTTTATCCCGCGGTCGAGGGGAAAAACTGTTTTTT. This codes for CASSLSRGRGEKLFF.

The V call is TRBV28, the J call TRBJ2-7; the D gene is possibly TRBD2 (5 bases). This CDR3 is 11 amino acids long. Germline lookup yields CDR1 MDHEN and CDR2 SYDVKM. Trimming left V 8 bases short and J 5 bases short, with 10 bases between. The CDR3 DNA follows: TGTGCCAGCGGTTGGAGGAACGAGCAGTACTTC. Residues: CASGWRNEQYF. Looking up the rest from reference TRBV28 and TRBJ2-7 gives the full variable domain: DVKVTQSSRYLVKRTGEKVFLECVQDMDHENMFWYRQDPGLGLRLIYFSYDVKMKEKGDIPEGYSVSREKKERFSLILESASTNQTSMYLCASGWRNEQYFGPGTRLTVT.

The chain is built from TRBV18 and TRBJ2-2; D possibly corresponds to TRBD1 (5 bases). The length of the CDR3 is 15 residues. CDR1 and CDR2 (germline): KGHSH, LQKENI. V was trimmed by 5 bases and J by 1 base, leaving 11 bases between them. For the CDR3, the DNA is TGTGCCAGCTCAAGGGGCAGGATGAACACCGGGGAGCTGTTTTTT. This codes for CASSRGRMNTGELFF. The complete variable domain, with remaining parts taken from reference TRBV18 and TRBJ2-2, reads NAGVMQNPRHLVRRRGQEARLRCSPMKGHSHVYWYRQLPEEGLKFMVYLQKENIIDESGMPKERFSAEFPKEGPSILRIQQVVRGDSAAYFCASSRGRMNTGELFFGEGSRLTVL.

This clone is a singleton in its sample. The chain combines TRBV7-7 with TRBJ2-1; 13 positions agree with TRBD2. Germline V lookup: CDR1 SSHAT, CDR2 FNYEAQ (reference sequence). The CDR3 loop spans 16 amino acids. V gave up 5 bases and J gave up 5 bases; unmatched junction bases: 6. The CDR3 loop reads CASSAILAGGNNEQFF. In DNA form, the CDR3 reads TGTGCCAGCAGCGCGATACTAGCGGGAGGGAACAATGAGCAGTTCTTC.

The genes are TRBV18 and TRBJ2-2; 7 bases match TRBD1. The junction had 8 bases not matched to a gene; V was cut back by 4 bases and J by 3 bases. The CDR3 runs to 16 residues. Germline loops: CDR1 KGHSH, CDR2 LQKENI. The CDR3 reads CASSLPGQSYTGELFF. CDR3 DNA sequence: TGTGCCAGCTCACTTCCGGGACAGAGCTACACCGGGGAGCTGTTTTTT.